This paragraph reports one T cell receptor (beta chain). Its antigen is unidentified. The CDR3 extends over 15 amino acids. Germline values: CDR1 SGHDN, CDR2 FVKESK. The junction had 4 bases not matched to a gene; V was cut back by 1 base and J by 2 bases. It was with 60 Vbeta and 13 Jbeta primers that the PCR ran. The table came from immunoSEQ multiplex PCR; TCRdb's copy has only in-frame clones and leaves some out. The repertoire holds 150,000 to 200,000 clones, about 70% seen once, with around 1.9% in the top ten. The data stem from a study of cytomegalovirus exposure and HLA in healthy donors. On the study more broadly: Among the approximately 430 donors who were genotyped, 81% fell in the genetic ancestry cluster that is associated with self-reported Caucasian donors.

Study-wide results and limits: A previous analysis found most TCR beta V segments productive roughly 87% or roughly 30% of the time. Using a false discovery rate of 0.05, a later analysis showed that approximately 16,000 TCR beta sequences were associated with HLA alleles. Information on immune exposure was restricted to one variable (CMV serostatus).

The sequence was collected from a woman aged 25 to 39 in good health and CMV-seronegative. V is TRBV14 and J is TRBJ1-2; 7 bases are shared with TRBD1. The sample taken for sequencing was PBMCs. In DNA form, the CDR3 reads TGTGCCAGCAGCCAAGTCGCGGGACAGAACTATGGCTACACCTTC. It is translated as CASSQVAGQNYGYTF.